Each of the 7 T cell receptor beta chains below was sequenced from the same sample in a study of blood T cell repertoires in COVID-19. Libraries were prepared by immunoSEQ multiplex PCR; TCRdb keeps only in-frame clonotypes and omits some of them. The table has over 350,000 clones, approximately 90% seen once. The specimen was PBMCs or T cells enriched from blood (not recorded which). The receptors here all came from a woman under 30 who had recovered from COVID-19.

The rearrangement joins TRBV9 to TRBJ1-2, with D unresolved. This CDR3 comprises 15 residues. Germline V CDR1 and CDR2: SGDLS, YYNGEE. V was shortened by 3 bases and J by 0 bases, with 12 bases between the two germline ends. DNA of the CDR3: TGTGCCAGCAGCGCTGGGCACCAAGCTAACTATGGCTACACCTTC. Its protein product is CASSAGHQANYGYTF. Together with reference TRBV9 and TRBJ1-2, the CDR3 gives the full variable domain: DSGVTQTPKHLITATGQRVTLRCSPRSGDLSVYWYQQSLDQGLQFLIQYYNGEERAKGNILERFSAQQFPDLHSELNLSSLELGDSALYFCASSAGHQANYGYTFGSGTRLTVV.

The genes are TRBV2 and TRBJ1-5; the D is unclear. V was pared by 5 bases and J by 4 bases, with 3 bases between. This CDR3 spans 11 amino acids. The germline V gene encodes CDR1 SNHLY and CDR2 FYNNEI. The CDR3 reads CASSLNQPQHF. The CDR3 DNA reads TGTGCCAGCAGTCTAAATCAGCCCCAGCATTTT.

This chain connects TRBV2 to TRBJ1-5; a possible D gene is TRBD1 (5 bases). The CDR3 totals 15 residues. The V end was cut by 3 bases, the J end by 2 bases, with 11 bases between. Germline-derived CDR1 and CDR2 are SNHLY and FYNNEI. DNA of the CDR3: TGTGCCAGCAGTGATATCGGGGGTGGCAATCAGCCCCAGCATTTT. This codes for CASSDIGGGNQPQHF.

The rearrangement links TRBV4-3 to TRBJ2-3; 7 bases match TRBD2. Germline CDR1 reads LGHNA; CDR2 reads YSLEER. Unmatched junction bases numbered 8, after V lost 3 bases and J lost 2 bases. This CDR3 comprises 16 residues. The CDR3: CASSQVRGVHTDTQYF. The CDR3 DNA sequence: TGCGCCAGCAGCCAGGTACGGGGGGTCCACACAGATACGCAGTATTTT.

This rearrangement joins TRBV19 to TRBJ2-7; D might be TRBD2 (6 bases). The CDR3 consists of 14 residues. V was cut by 5 bases and J by 0 bases, with 11 bases left in between. Germline CDR1 reads LNHDA; CDR2 reads SQIVND (reference sequence). This chain's CDR3 is CASSYRGASYEQYF. In DNA form, the CDR3 reads TGTGCCAGTAGTTATCGCGGGGCCTCCTACGAGCAGTACTTC.

This chain connects TRBV6-5 to TRBJ1-6, with TRBD1 as a possible D gene (6 bases). Germline CDR1 reads MNHEY; CDR2 reads SVGAGI. Trimming left V 0 bases short and J 10 bases short, with 13 bases between. The CDR3 has 15 amino acids. The CDR3 reads CASSYSDSVDSPLHF. Here the CDR3 DNA reads TGTGCCAGCAGTTACTCGGACAGCGTTGACTCACCCCTCCACTTT.

The chain couples TRBV30 to TRBJ2-7, with 8 positions matching TRBD1. V was pared by 5 bases and J by 4 bases, with 4 bases of the junction left unmatched. The CDR3 runs 12 residues. Germline CDR1 and CDR2: GTSNPN and SVGIG (reference sequence). CDR3 coding DNA: TGTGCCTGGGGAGACAGGGGTTACGAGCAGTACTTC. Its protein is CAWGDRGYEQYF.